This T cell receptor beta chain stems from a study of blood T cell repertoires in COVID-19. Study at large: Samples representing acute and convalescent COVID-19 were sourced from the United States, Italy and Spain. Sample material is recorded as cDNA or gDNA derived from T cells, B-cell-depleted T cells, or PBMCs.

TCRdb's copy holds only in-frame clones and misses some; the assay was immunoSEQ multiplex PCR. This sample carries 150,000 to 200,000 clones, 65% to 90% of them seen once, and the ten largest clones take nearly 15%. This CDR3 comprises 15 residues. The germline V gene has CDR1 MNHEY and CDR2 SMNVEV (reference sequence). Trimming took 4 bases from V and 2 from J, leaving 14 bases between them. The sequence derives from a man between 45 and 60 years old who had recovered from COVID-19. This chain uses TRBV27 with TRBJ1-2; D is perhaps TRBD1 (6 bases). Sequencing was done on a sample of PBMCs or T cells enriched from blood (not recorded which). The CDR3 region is CASSSLQGPNYGYTF. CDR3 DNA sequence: TGTGCCAGCAGTTCATTACAGGGCCCAAACTATGGCTACACCTTC.